What follows is one T cell receptor beta chain and its context. TCRdb ran MiXCR on the RT-PCR reads and lists one entry per CDR3 protein. This repertoire shows hundreds of thousands of distinct CDR3 sequences, 13% to 15% found once; its top ten account for 3.6%. Germline V lookup: CDR1 MNHEY, CDR2 SMNVEV (reference sequence). The CDR3 is 11 amino acids. The V end lost 7 bases, the J end lost 7 bases, and 9 bases lay between the germline ends. The rearrangement uses TRBV27 and TRBJ2-3, with D perhaps TRBD1 (5 bases). Sequencing was done on a sample of memory CD4+ T cells from blood. This clonotype originated in a female donor in good health, serving as a healthy control. CDR3 sequence (DNA): TGTGCCAGCACCTCAGGGTATACGCAGTATTTT. It is translated as CASTSGYTQYF.